This T cell receptor beta chain was captured in a study of T cell changes during pregnancy in multiple sclerosis. Sequencing was performed with immunoSEQ multiplex PCR; in TCRdb, only in-frame clones are kept and a portion is missing. The sample contains some 11,000 clones, about 88% of which appear only once. The clonotype originates from a female donor in good health, enrolled as a control in a pregnancy study. This specimen consisted of CD8+ T cells from peripheral blood mononuclear cells, obtained in the second trimester of pregnancy.

CDR3 DNA: TGTGCCAGCAGCGAGGACAGGGGAAGAAACATTCAGTACTTC. It encodes CASSEDRGRNIQYF. This chain joins TRBV9 and TRBJ2-4, with 9 bases lining up with TRBD1. The CDR3 length is 14 residues. V trimming: 3 bases; J trimming: 6 bases; junction bases outside the gene matches: 4. Germline CDR1 is SGDLS and CDR2 is YYNGEE. The whole variable domain, remainder taken from reference TRBV9 and TRBJ2-4, is DSGVTQTPKHLITATGQRVTLRCSPRSGDLSVYWYQQSLDQGLQFLIQYYNGEERAKGNILERFSAQQFPDLHSELNLSSLELGDSALYFCASSEDRGRNIQYFGAGTRLSVL.